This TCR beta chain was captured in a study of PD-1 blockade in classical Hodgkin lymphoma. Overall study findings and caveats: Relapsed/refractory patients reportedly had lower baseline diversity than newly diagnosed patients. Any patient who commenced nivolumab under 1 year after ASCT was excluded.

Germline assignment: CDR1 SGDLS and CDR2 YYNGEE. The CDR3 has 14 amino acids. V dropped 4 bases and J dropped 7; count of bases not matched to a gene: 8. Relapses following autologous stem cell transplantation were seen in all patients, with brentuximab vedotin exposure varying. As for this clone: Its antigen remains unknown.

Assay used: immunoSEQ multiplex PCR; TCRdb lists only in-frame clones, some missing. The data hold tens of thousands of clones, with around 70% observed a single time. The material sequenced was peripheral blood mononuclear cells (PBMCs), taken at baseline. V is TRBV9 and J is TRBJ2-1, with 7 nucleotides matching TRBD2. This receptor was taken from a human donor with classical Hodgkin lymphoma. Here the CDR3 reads CASSPWGGWNEQFF. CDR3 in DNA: TGTGCCAGCAGCCCTTGGGGGGGGTGGAATGAGCAGTTCTTC.